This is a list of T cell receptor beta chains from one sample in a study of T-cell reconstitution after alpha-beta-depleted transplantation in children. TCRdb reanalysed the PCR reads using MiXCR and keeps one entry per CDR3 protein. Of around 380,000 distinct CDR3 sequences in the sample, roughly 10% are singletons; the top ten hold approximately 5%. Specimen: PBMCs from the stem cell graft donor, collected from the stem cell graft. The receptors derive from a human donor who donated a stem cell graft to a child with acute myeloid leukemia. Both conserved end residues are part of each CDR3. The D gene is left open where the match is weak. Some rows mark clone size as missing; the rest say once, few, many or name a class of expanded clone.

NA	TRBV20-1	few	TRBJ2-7	CSARARTTTPEQYF	TGCAGTGCTAGAGCCAGGACAACTACCCCCGAGCAGTACTTC
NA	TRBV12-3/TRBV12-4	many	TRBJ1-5	CASSLGGGDQPQHF	TGTGCCAGCAGTTTAGGGGGAGGGGATCAGCCCCAGCATTTT
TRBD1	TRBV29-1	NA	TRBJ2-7	CSVDVRGLPYEQYF	TGCAGCGTTGATGTTAGGGGGCTCCCCTACGAGCAGTACTTC
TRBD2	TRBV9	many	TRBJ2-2	CASKFTAGEDTGELFF	TGTGCCAGCAAGTTCACTGCGGGAGAGGACACCGGGGAGCTGTTTTTT
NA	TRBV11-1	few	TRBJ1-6	CASSLSTLRGSYNSPLHF	TGTGCCAGCAGCTTGTCCACACTCCGGGGGTCCTATAATTCACCCCTCCACTTT
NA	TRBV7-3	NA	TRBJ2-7	CASSPGGPPYEQYF	TGTGCCAGCAGCCCAGGCGGACCACCCTACGAGCAGTACTTC
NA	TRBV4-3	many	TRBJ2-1	CASSPNTWGEYTYNEQFF	TGCGCCAGCAGCCCTAACACCTGGGGGGAGTACACCTACAATGAGCAGTTCTTC
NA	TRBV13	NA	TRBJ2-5	CASSPDYPKETQYF	TGTGCCAGCAGCCCCGACTACCCAAAAGAGACCCAGTACTTC
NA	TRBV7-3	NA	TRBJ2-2	CARPPGELFF	TGTGCCAGGCCCCCGGGGGAGCTGTTTTTT
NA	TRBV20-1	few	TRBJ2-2	CSARFRRNTGELFF	TGCAGTGCTAGATTTCGGAGGAACACCGGGGAGCTGTTTTTT
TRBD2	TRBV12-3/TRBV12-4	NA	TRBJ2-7	CASSLARRLAGYEQYF	TGTGCCAGCAGTTTAGCGCGGCGGCTAGCGGGCTACGAGCAGTACTTC
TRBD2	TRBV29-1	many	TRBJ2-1	CSVTRTSGRIDNEQFF	TGCAGCGTGACGCGGACTAGCGGGAGGATTGACAATGAGCAGTTCTTC
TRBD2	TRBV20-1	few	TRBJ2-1	CSATEGTSLYNEQFF	TGCAGTGCTACCGAGGGGACTAGCCTCTACAATGAGCAGTTCTTC
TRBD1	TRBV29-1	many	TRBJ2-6	CSVEGQEGSGANVLTF	TGCAGCGTTGAGGGACAGGAGGGCTCTGGGGCCAACGTCCTGACTTTC
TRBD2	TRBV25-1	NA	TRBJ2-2	CASSEAGRDTGELFF	TGTGCCAGCAGTGAAGCGGGGAGGGACACCGGGGAGCTGTTTTTT
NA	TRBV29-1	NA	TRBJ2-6	CSASGSGANGLTF	TGCAGCGCAAGTGGCTCTGGGGCCAACGGCCTGACTTTC
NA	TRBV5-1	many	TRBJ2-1	CASAAGQAYNEQFF	TGCGCCAGCGCGGCAGGCCAGGCCTACAATGAGCAGTTCTTC
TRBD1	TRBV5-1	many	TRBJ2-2	CASSPTGALAGELFF	TGCGCCAGCAGCCCAACAGGGGCACTGGCCGGGGAGCTGTTTTTT
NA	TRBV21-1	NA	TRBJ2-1	CASSPSGRVYNEQFF	TGTGCCAGCAGCCCGAGCGGGAGGGTCTACAATGAGCAGTTCTTC
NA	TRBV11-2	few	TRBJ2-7	CASSLGPTSSEQYF	TGTGCCAGCAGCTTGGGACCCACGTCGAGTGAGCAGTACTTC
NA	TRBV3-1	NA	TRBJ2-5	CASSSSGVGVETQYF	TGTGCCAGCAGCTCGTCAGGTGTGGGGGTGGAGACCCAGTACTTC
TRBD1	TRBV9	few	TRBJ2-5	CASSGRTGGRETQYF	TGTGCCAGCAGCGGCCGGACAGGGGGTCGAGAGACCCAGTACTTC
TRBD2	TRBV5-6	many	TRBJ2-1	CASSRIAGATYNEQFF	TGTGCCAGCAGCCGTATAGCGGGGGCCACCTACAATGAGCAGTTCTTC
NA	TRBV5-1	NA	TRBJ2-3	CARSSGLAMREGQYF	TGCGCCAGGAGCTCGGGTCTAGCGATGAGAGAGGGGCAGTATTTT
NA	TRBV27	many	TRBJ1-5	CASSLAAWQPQHF	TGTGCCAGCAGTTTAGCTGCGTGGCAGCCCCAGCATTTT
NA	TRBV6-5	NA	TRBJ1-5	CASSYSGSSNQPQHF	TGTGCCAGCAGTTACTCTGGCAGTAGCAATCAGCCCCAGCATTTT
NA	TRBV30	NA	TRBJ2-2	CAWRDMDGTGELFF	TGTGCCTGGAGAGATATGGACGGCACCGGGGAGCTGTTTTTT
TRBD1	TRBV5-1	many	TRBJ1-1	CASSLVPGTGGTEAFF	TGCGCCAGCAGCTTGGTTCCCGGGACAGGGGGCACTGAAGCTTTCTTT
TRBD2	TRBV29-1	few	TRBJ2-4	CSVDSGSGTSGSGIQYF	TGCAGCGTTGACTCAGGGTCCGGGACTAGCGGGAGTGGCATTCAGTACTTC
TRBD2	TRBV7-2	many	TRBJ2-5	CASSLVSGGQETQYF	TGTGCCAGCAGCTTAGTCTCGGGAGGACAAGAGACCCAGTACTTC
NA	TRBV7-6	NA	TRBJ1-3	CATSGFSGNTIYF	TGTGCCACGTCGGGGTTCTCTGGAAACACCATATATTTT
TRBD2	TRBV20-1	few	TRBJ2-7	CSARDLISGRLDYEQYF	TGCAGTGCTAGAGATCTTATTAGCGGGAGGCTAGACTACGAGCAGTACTTC
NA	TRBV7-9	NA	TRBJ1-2	CASSLGGYDYGYTF	TGTGCCAGCAGCTTAGGGGGGTACGACTATGGCTACACCTTC
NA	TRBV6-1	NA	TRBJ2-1	CASKGDPPSYNEQFF	TGTGCCAGCAAGGGAGACCCTCCATCCTACAATGAGCAGTTCTTC
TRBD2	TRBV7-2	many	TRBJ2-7	CASSPERGGSREQYF	TGTGCCAGCAGCCCTGAAAGGGGCGGGAGTCGCGAGCAGTACTTC
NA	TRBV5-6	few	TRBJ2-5	CASSRNWGQETQYF	TGTGCCAGCAGCCGAAATTGGGGCCAAGAGACCCAGTACTTC
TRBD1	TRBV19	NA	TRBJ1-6	CASKAGQGNSPLHF	TGTGCCAGTAAAGCCGGACAGGGCAATTCACCCCTCCACTTT
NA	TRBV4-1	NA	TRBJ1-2	CASSQVSEDFYGYTF	TGCGCCAGCAGCCAAGTGTCGGAAGACTTCTATGGCTACACCTTC
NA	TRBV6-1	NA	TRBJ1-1	CASTPRGQNTEAFF	TGTGCCAGCACCCCGCGGGGTCAGAACACTGAAGCTTTCTTT
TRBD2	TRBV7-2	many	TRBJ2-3	CASLEVAGGPDTQYF	TGTGCCAGCCTCGAGGTAGCGGGAGGGCCAGATACGCAGTATTTT
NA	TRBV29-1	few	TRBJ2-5	CSVEWGPEETQYF	TGCAGCGTTGAATGGGGTCCTGAGGAGACCCAGTACTTC
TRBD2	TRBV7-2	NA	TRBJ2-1	CASSFEAGVLNEQFF	TGTGCCAGCAGCTTTGAAGCGGGAGTCCTGAATGAGCAGTTCTTC
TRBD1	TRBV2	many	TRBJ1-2	CASSLQGGGYTF	TGTGCCAGCAGTCTACAGGGGGGAGGCTACACCTTC
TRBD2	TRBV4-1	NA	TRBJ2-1	CASSRLAGGVNEQFF	TGCGCCAGCAGCCGCTTAGCGGGGGGAGTCAATGAGCAGTTCTTC
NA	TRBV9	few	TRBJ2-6	CASSGPQPRPGANVLTF	TGTGCCAGCAGCGGACCACAGCCACGACCTGGGGCCAACGTCCTGACTTTC
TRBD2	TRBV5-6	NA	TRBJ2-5	CASSPRWGGSYQETQYF	TGTGCCAGCAGCCCCCGGTGGGGGGGATCGTACCAAGAGACCCAGTACTTC
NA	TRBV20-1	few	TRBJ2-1	CSAFGDSYNEQFF	TGCAGTGCTTTTGGGGATTCCTACAATGAGCAGTTCTTC
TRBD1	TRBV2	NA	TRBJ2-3	CASRPGQGEDTQYF	TGTGCCAGCAGGCCGGGACAGGGGGAAGATACGCAGTATTTT
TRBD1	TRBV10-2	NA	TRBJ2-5	CASWTGLYQETQYF	TGCGCCAGTTGGACAGGGTTGTACCAAGAGACCCAGTACTTC